This TCR beta chain was identified during a study of cytomegalovirus exposure and HLA in healthy donors (dated by TCRdb to 2016 to 2017). With respect to the entire study: In an earlier analysis of about 560 of the donors, 250 to 300 Gb of sequence data and approximately 100 million unique TCR beta sequences from 150 million to 200 million T cells were reported. An early release covering just under 650 HLA-typed donors comprised about 310 gigabases of sequencing data and approximately 85 million unique TCR sequences. Among the roughly 380 genotyped donors, approximately 77% belonged to the genetic ancestry cluster associated with self-reported Caucasian donors. The study aimed to test whether signatures of past pathogen exposure could be identified by cataloging public T cell receptors. The study profiled the T cell repertoires of some 610 subjects by immunosequencing and related them to cytomegalovirus serostatus. Besides the first cohort of approximately 710 subjects, a separate validation cohort made up of 95 to 150 different subjects was used. To predict cytomegalovirus infection status, the study combined high-throughput TCR immunosequencing, statistical association of individual TCRs with disease status, and machine learning. A later analysis re-analyzed previously published TCR beta repertoires from roughly 690 donors and added high-resolution HLA genotyping to study TCR occurrence patterns. Rather than drawing on any new phenotypic data, the later analysis identified candidate immune exposures from TCR beta sequences and the way those sequences occurred across donors. An earlier analysis of approximately 640 of the donors applied high-throughput TCR beta sequencing to assess whether each TCR beta V gene segment acted as functional or pseudogenic. Donor age, sex, ethnicity and CMV serostatus were collected together with the repertoire data. A later genetic analysis used genome-wide SNP genotypes for about 65% of the 666 donors, treating that subset as a discovery cohort. Every discovery cohort repertoire had been produced on one sequencing platform. HLA typing included class I and class II loci at four-digit resolution. The number of donors typed differed by locus, with 629-630 for A, B, C, DRB1 and DQB1, more than 500 for DQA1, under 610 for DPA1, and some 440 for DPB1. About five DR-DQ haplotypes were treated as single units for association and clustering because of strong linkage in the cohort. Among about 400 genotyped donors of the cohort, an average of approximately 240,000 unique TCR beta nucleotide sequences was sequenced per donor, of which roughly 18% were non-productive. Summary of the overall study and its limitations: According to a later analysis, most CMV-associated TCR beta chains appeared to be HLA-restricted, and the HLA associations seemed to be driven largely by CMV exposure. It was suggested by the authors that the approach could potentially be generalized to other disease states and immunological phenotypes. For the cohort, immune exposure information was limited to CMV serostatus. The cohort was sequenced for TCR beta chains only, and without alpha or paired-chain data the features that could be detected were limited. Assigning TCR associations to individual alleles was difficult when HLA alleles, especially DR and DQ, strongly co-occurred. In a later analysis, the rate of TCR association differed among HLA loci, with DRB1 alleles having the most associated TCRs and HLA-C alleles having the fewest. The study listed approximately 160 TCR beta chains as associated with cytomegalovirus. Several of the top co-occurrence clusters appeared to be linked to parvovirus B19, influenza, CMV and Epstein-Barr virus, according to a later analysis. The classifier was reported to diagnose cytomegalovirus status with high specificity and sensitivity in both the original and validation cohorts. The presence/absence analyses assumed that sequencing depth was roughly uniform across donors, and that assumption may not be true. Across donors, most TCR sequences were observed very rarely, whereas some public TCRs were present in many individuals. An earlier analysis of 450 to 750 of the donors showed that most TCR beta V segments appeared in productive rearrangements either about 87% or about 30% of the time, which broadly matched IMGT annotations. Roughly 15 rarely observed V segments, including chromosome 9 orphons, were excluded from the earlier analysis of approximately 500 of the donors because counts were too low. A group of highly shared sequence variants was considered likely to be a technical artifact of the sequencing pipeline. In a later analysis, some 18,000 TCR beta sequences were associated with specific HLA alleles at a false discovery rate of 0.05. Compared with the approximately 700-donor mean, donors in an Asian-associated ancestry cluster had fewer N-insertions in productive TCRs, according to a later genetic analysis. Correlated functional status among segregating V segments might reflect linkage disequilibrium, but an unknown experimental factor could not be ruled out. Because HLA typing was unavailable for some donors at each locus, only the typed subset was used in association tests. In vitro tests confirmed that a few of the cytomegalovirus-associated TCR beta chains recognize cytomegalovirus antigens. A further reported finding was that TCR beta sequences accurately predicted the HLA-A and HLA-B alleles for most subjects in the first cohort. Because the 87-base-pair reads could not distinguish some IMGT-functional V segments, including TRBV6-2 and TRBV6-3, those segments were excluded. A later genetic analysis associated a missense DCLRE1C variant with V-gene and J-gene trimming of TCR beta chains, and an independent cohort replicated the association. In a later analysis, HLA-associated TCR beta chains were found to be more clonally expanded and to have lower generation probabilities than equally common non-associated chains.

Library preparation was by the immunoSEQ multiplex PCR assay. For the multiplex PCR, a mixture combining 60 forward primers for TCR Vbeta segments and 13 reverse primers for TCR Jbeta segments was used. Amplification of the CDR3 region of rearranged TCR beta genes was performed with a multiplex PCR assay on genomic DNA. Amplified TCR beta libraries were sequenced as 87-base-pair reads on the Illumina HiSeq System. The original methods were these. Across the 500 to 700 repertoires, a later analysis counted tens of millions of unique TCR beta chains, approximately 10 million of which were shared by at least two donors. A nearest-neighbor algorithm error-corrected the raw reads and collapsed the reads into unique sequences, merging closely related sequences to remove PCR and sequencing errors. V, D and J gene segments were assigned by aligning CDR3 sequences to IMGT reference sequences. For a sequence to be retained, a match of at least six nucleotides to both a V gene segment and a J gene segment was required. A rearrangement was called productive if the CDR3 had no stop codons and remained in frame with V and J, and every other rearrangement was called non-productive. CDR3 was defined by IMGT convention, running from the second conserved V-encoded cysteine to the conserved J-encoded phenylalanine. In an earlier analysis of more than 550 of the donors, sequences lacking an unambiguous match to a single V gene segment were excluded. In an earlier analysis of 587 of the donors, V segments were called functional above 56.7% productive rearrangements and were called segregating when the between-donor standard deviation exceeded 5%. To diagnose cytomegalovirus status from the catalog of TCR beta chain sequences, a statistical classification framework was built. In a later analysis, V and J genes were assigned by comparing TCR nucleotide sequences against IMGT/GENE-DB human TR gene sequences. Using the TCRdist pipeline, a later analysis assigned CDR3 sequences along with most-parsimonious VDJ recombination scenarios. A later analysis defined each TCR beta chain by its CDR3 amino acid sequence plus V-gene family, and excluded reads lacking a unique V-gene family. In a later analysis, some 600 highly shared, low-generation-probability nucleotide sequences were removed to address suspected cross-contamination and a sequencing artifact. For each public chain, a later analysis derived a clonal expansion index from normalized ranks of inferred template counts within each repertoire. In a later analysis, generation probabilities were computed using a VDJ recombination model fitted to out-of-frame rearrangements, and the results were checked against IGoR. A later analysis scored TCR-TCR, TCR-HLA and TCR-CMV co-occurrence with hypergeometric tests, applying a repertoire-size bias correction to TCR pairs. False discovery rates were estimated in a later analysis by permuting HLA or CMV assignments 20 times. A later analysis grouped co-occurring TCRs with DBSCAN, adding TCRdist sequence similarity when clustering within HLA-allele-positive subsets. For co-occurrence clustering, repertoires with fewer than 30,000 or more than 120,000 public chains were excluded, along with several repertoires with anomalous nucleotide sharing. Held by TCRdb, this immuneACCESS table contains in-frame sequences only and omits some clones. Under half of the omission traces to an unresolved V gene where checked; the cause of the rest is unknown. V, J and clone size are taken as reported in that table, and D and trimming were inferred from the DNA itself. This sample gives 150,000 to 200,000 clones in total; roughly two thirds of them show up just once. 2.8% of the sample belongs to the ten largest clones.

The cohort was made up of 666 healthy bone marrow donors. All cohort members were sampled while nominally healthy, although unrecorded immune exposures were likely present. The donor was CMV seropositive and was included in the group of 270 or so seropositive cohort members. Each donor provided a peripheral blood sample, and peripheral blood mononuclear cells were used for TCR beta sequencing. Genomic DNA extraction from the blood cell samples was performed with the Qiagen DNeasy Blood Extraction Kit. V is cut back by 3 bases and J by 4 bases, with 4 bases in the junction unmatched. Per the germline V gene, MNHNS is the CDR1 and SASEGT is the CDR2. From its cysteine to its phenylalanine, the CDR3 spans 15 amino acids. The sequence is cut down to CDR3 DNA, 45 bases in frame from base 1. About this clone itself: Its cognate antigen has yet to be identified. Base quality data are lacking; no much larger clone is found one base away.

This sequence uses TRBV6-1 and TRBJ1-2, and TRBD1 aligns with 11 junction nucleotides. The receptor comes from a woman between 35 and 50 years old in good health and CMV-seropositive. The sample comprised PBMCs. CDR3 sequence: CASSEGQGVRYGYTF. The nucleotide sequence reads TGTGCCAGCAGTGAGGGACAGGGGGTCCGCTATGGCTACACCTTC.